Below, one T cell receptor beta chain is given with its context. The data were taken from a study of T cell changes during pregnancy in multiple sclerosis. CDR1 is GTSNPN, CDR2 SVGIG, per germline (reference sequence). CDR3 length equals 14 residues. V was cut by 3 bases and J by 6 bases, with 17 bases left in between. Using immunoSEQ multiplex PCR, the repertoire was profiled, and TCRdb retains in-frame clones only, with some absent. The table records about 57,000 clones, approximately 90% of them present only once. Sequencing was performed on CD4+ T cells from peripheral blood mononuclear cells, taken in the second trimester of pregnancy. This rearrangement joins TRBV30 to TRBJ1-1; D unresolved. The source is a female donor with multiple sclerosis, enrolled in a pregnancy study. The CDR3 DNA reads TGTGCCTGGAGGTCAGACATTTTAGGCGCTGAAGCTTTCTTT. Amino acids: CAWRSDILGAEAFF. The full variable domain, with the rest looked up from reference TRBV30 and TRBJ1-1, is SQTIHQWPATLVQPVGSPLSLECTVEGTSNPNLYWYRQAAGRGLQLLFYSVGIGQISSEVPQNLSASRPQDRQFILSSKKLLLSDSGFYLCAWRSDILGAEAFFGQGTRLTVV.